This T cell receptor beta chain was observed in a study of CD8 T cells in ankylosing spondylitis (dated by TCRdb to 2015 to 2018). The study in broad terms: To find TCR variants linked to disease, the study profiled T cell receptor beta repertoires in ankylosing spondylitis patients and healthy donors. The full study cohort comprised 25 ankylosing spondylitis patients and some 100 healthy donors. Peripheral blood was sampled, and synovial fluid was additionally collected from ankylosing spondylitis patients.

Ten or more counts support this clonotype. Its binding antigen is unknown. The sample holds no much larger clone one base away, and base qualities are not on file. Results the study describes overall, beyond this receptor: The disease-linked clones had a CD8+ phenotype and were found at relatively low frequencies in peripheral blood. The disease-linked clones were reported to be significantly enriched in matched synovial fluid samples from ankylosing spondylitis patients. Blood from ankylosing spondylitis patients appeared to be characterized by a TCR beta motif made up of seven or eight highly homologous amino acid variants. Some TCR beta motif variants had previously been reported in synovial fluid and blood of reactive arthritis patients, which suggested common disease-initiation mechanisms.

TCRdb records Illumina HiSeq 2500 as the sequencer. Quantitative 5'-RACE with molecular barcodes was used to prepare TCR beta libraries. The study's own analysis went as follows. Disease-linked TCR variants were identified with a new computational method built on a probabilistic model of VDJ rearrangement. TCRdb reran the public reads through fastp at Q25 and MiXCR, keeping productive beta chains. Records with the same CDR3 protein are collapsed into one entry carrying the most frequent genes and DNA. The V and J calls and clone size are TCRdb's, not the authors'. This sample comprises about 92,000 distinct CDR3 sequences, 8.5% to 9% of them detected only once. The biggest ten clones account for roughly 5% of the sample. The CDR3 contains 12 residues, cysteine and phenylalanine counted. CDR3 DNA only is kept here, 36 bases in frame from base 1. The trim is 10 bases for V and 2 bases for J, with a gap of 10 bases between the germline ends. As encoded in the germline V gene, CDR1 is ENHRY while CDR2 is SYGVKD.

The sequencing input was blood, either unsorted or a sorted T cell fraction (not recorded which). The TCR originated in a male donor with ankylosing spondylitis or in good health (not recorded which). This chain joins TRBV10-3 to TRBJ2-3; the D gene identity is not certain. The CDR3 reads as follows: CATADLTDTQYF. The nucleotides read TGTGCCACCGCGGACCTCACAGATACGCAGTATTTT.